This TCR beta chain appears in the sequencing data of a study of blood T cell repertoires in COVID-19. TCRdb's table, derived via immunoSEQ multiplex PCR, lists solely in-frame clones and lacks some. In the table there are roughly 62,000 clones, 80% to 95% of which are singletons. Germline loops: CDR1 SGHDT, CDR2 YYEEEE. CDR3 length: 13 amino acids. The V and J ends lost 4 bases and 5 bases respectively, with 12 bases between them. This clone was picked up one time. The TCR originated in a human donor in a cohort sampled during active COVID-19. Specimen: peripheral blood. This rearrangement joins TRBV5-6 to TRBJ2-5; D not certain. This CDR3 reads CASSPSPEETQYF. DNA of the CDR3: TGTGCCAGCAGCCCCTCCCCGGAGGAGACCCAGTACTTC.